One sample yielded the 12 T cell receptor beta chains listed below, sequenced in a study of early T cells in non-severe SARS-CoV-2 infection. In TCRdb, the 5' RACE reads were re-called with MiXCR into one record per CDR3 protein. Of over 85,000 distinct CDR3 sequences in the sample, approximately 14% were seen once. Source material: whole blood. Receptors were obtained from an adult who was a healthcare worker with PCR-confirmed SARS-CoV-2 infection or an uninfected control (not recorded which).

The chain is built from TRBV29-1 and TRBJ2-5, with D uncertain. The CDR3 is made up of 11 amino acids. Germline V gene sequence: CDR1 SQVTM, CDR2 ANQGSEA. Trimming pared 4 bases from V and 2 bases from J, leaving 5 bases between. CDR3 protein: CSVVGQETQYF. The CDR3 DNA reads as TGCAGCGTTGTGGGGCAAGAGACCCAGTACTTC.

This chain connects TRBV6-5 to TRBJ2-3; D is uncertain. Germline loops: CDR1 MNHEY, CDR2 SVGAGI. The ends were cut back, 0 bases at V and 2 bases at J, with 9 bases in the middle. CDR3 size: 15 residues. CDR3 nucleotide sequence: TGTGCCAGCAGTTACTCGGTACTTGCCACAGATACGCAGTATTTT. Translating it yields CASSYSVLATDTQYF.

In this sample, this clonotype turned up a few times. The rearrangement links TRBV24-1 to TRBJ2-7; tentatively, D is TRBD1 (5 bases). The germline V gene has CDR1 KGHDR and CDR2 SFDVKD. V gave up 4 bases and J gave up 4 bases, with 10 bases separating them. This CDR3 is 13 amino acids long. The CDR3 spells CATSDPTGYEQYF. CDR3 nucleotide sequence: TGTGCCACCAGTGACCCCACAGGTTACGAGCAGTACTTC.

This clonotype was detected only a few times. This sequence joins TRBV13 and TRBJ2-2, with D perhaps TRBD2 (6 bases). Germline CDR1 reads PRHDT; CDR2 reads FYEKMQ (reference sequence). V was cut by 0 bases and J by 4 bases, with 15 bases left in between. This CDR3 region has 17 residues. This CDR3 reads CASSLGPGTLLTGELFF. In DNA form, the CDR3 reads TGTGCCAGCAGCTTAGGCCCCGGGACTCTGCTCACCGGGGAGCTGTTTTTT.

The CDR3 region has the DNA TGTGCCACTCTGCCCGGGACTTTGCACTTT. It specifies CATLPGTLHF. The genes are TRBV24-1 and TRBJ1-6; possibly TRBD1 for D (5 bases). Germline CDR1 reads KGHDR; CDR2 reads SFDVKD. With 10 bases removed from V and 19 bases from J, the gap between germline ends came to 16 bases. CDR3 length: 10 amino acids.

This clonotype was seen a handful of times. The V call is TRBV5-5, the J call TRBJ2-1; D might be TRBD1 or TRBD2, each matching 5 bases. The germline gives CDR1 SGHKS, CDR2 YYEKEE (reference sequence). This CDR3 spans 13 amino acids. Trimming stripped 4 bases from V and 10 bases from J, with 15 bases between. The CDR3 nucleotides read TGTGCCAGCAGCGCTCTCAGGGACGGGGAGCAGTTCTTC. Protein sequence: CASSALRDGEQFF. The full variable domain, its missing parts supplied by reference TRBV5-5 and TRBJ2-1, is DAGVTQSPTHLIKTRGQQVTLRCSPISGHKSVSWYQQVLGQGPQFIFQYYEKEERGRGNFPDRFSARQFPNYSSELNVNALLLGDSALYLCASSALRDGEQFFGPGTRLTVL.

In its sample, this clonotype was seen a few times. CDR3 sequence reads: CASSPGLAGLETQYF. The CDR3, as DNA: TGCGCCAGCTCGCCGGGACTAGCGGGATTAGAGACCCAGTACTTC. The chain is built from TRBV4-1 and TRBJ2-5; TRBD2 matches at 13 bases. The germline V gene encodes CDR1 MGHRA and CDR2 YSYEKL. The V segment lost 8 bases and the J segment 4 bases; nucleotides outside the gene matches: 7. The CDR3 consists of 15 residues.

This clonotype was observed many times. The chain employs TRBV14 and TRBJ1-6, with unresolved D. The CDR3 has 14 amino acids. V was cut by 1 base and J by 8 bases, with 9 bases left in between. The V gene's germline CDR1 is SGHDN and CDR2 FVKESK. For the CDR3, the DNA is TGTGCCAGCAGCCAAGGGAGAGAGTATTCACCCCTCCACTTT. This sequence encodes CASSQGREYSPLHF.

This clonotype was recorded at least ten times. The rearrangement uses TRBV20-1 and TRBJ2-1; D remains ambiguous. Germline lookup yields CDR1 DFQATT and CDR2 SNEGSKA (reference sequence). The ends were cut back, 5 bases at V and 11 bases at J, with 22 bases in the middle. There are 14 residues in the CDR3. The CDR3 DNA reads as TGCAGTGCTCAGACCGATTCCTCCTCTCGAAAGCAGTTCTTC. As protein: CSAQTDSSSRKQFF.

The V and J genes are TRBV29-1 and TRBJ1-1, with 7 bases lining up with TRBD1. Germline CDR1 is SQVTM and CDR2 is ANQGSEA. This CDR3 comprises 11 residues. The V and J ends lost 6 bases and 8 bases, in that order; junction bases with no gene match: 6. CDR3 amino acids: CSVKQGMEAFF. CDR3 DNA sequence: TGCAGCGTGAAACAGGGGATGGAAGCTTTCTTT.

This clonotype was picked up many times. V is TRBV7-9 and J is TRBJ2-3; TRBD2 aligns across 10 bases. The CDR3 is 17 amino acids. With V trimmed by 1 base and J by 0 bases, 4 bases remained unmatched. The V gene's germline CDR1 is SEHNR and CDR2 FQNEAQ (reference sequence). The CDR3 DNA sequence: TGTGCCAGCAGCTTAGGGACTAGCGGAGGGAGCACAGATACGCAGTATTTT. Translation gives CASSLGTSGGSTDTQYF.

The genes are TRBV6-5 and TRBJ1-2; the D is unclear. CDR1 MNHEY and CDR2 SVGAGI come from the germline V gene. With 2 bases removed from V and 0 bases from J, the gap between germline ends came to 4 bases. There are 13 residues in the CDR3. The CDR3 loop reads CASSYGANYGYTF. The CDR3 DNA reads as TGTGCCAGCAGTTACGGCGCTAACTATGGCTACACCTTC.